This TCR beta chain was recovered during a study of cytomegalovirus exposure and HLA in healthy donors. Study-level background: A previous analysis identified 100 million or so unique TCR beta sequences derived from some 170 million T cells. Study observations and caveats: There were some public TCRs occurring in many donors, but most TCR sequences were rare. In a later analysis, at a false discovery rate of 0.05, approximately 16,000 TCR beta sequences matched HLA alleles.

PCR involved 60 Vbeta and 13 Jbeta primers. Libraries were prepared by immunoSEQ multiplex PCR; TCRdb keeps only in-frame clonotypes and omits some of them. Of about 160,000 clones in the sample, around 85% were seen once. CDR3 length: 14 amino acids. V shed 7 bases, J shed 0 bases, and the junction held 5 bases outside the gene matches. Germline V gene lookup returns CDR1 MDHEN and CDR2 SYDVKM. About this clone itself: Its antigen is unknown.

The rearrangement links TRBV28 to TRBJ2-7; TRBD1 agrees at 8 bases. Sample: PBMCs. This sequence originates from a young woman in good health and CMV-seronegative. Here the CDR3 reads CASKRTGSSYEQYF. The CDR3 DNA sequence: TGTGCCAGCAAACGGACAGGGAGCTCCTACGAGCAGTACTTC.